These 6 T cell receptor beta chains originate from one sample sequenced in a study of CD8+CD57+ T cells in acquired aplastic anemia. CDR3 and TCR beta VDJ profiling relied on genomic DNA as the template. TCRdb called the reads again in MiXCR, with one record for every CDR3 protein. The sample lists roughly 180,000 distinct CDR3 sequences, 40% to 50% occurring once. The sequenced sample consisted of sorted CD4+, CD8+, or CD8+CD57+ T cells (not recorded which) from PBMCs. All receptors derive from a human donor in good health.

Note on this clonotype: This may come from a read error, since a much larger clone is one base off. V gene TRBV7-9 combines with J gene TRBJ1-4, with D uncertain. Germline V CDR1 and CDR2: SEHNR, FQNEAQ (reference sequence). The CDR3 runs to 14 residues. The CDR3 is CASSWRGPNEKPFF. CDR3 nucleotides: TGTGCCAGCAGCTGGCGGGGTCCAAATGAAAAACCGTTTTTT.

CDR3 in DNA: TGTGCCAGCAGTGGAGCCCGGCGGGGCACTGAAGCTTTCTTT. Translated, it gives CASSGARRGTEAFF. The chain recombines TRBV2 with TRBJ1-1, with D unresolved. CDR3 size: 14 residues. Trimming shortened V by 4 bases and J by 4 bases, and 13 bases separated the two germline ends. From germline, CDR1 is SNHLY and CDR2 FYNNEI.

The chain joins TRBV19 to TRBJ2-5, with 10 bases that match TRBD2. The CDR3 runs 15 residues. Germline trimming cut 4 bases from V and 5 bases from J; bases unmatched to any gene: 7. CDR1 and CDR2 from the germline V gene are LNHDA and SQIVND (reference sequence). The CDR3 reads CASSTRLAGPETQYF. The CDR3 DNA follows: TGTGCCAGTAGTACCCGACTAGCGGGCCCCGAGACCCAGTACTTC.

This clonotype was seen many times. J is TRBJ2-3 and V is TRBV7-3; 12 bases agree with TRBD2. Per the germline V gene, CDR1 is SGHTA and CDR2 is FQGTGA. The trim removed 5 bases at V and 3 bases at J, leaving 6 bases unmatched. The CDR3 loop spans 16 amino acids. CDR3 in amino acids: CASSPSGRGGTDTQYF. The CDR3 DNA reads TGTGCCAGCAGCCCTAGCGGGAGGGGCGGTACAGATACGCAGTATTTT.

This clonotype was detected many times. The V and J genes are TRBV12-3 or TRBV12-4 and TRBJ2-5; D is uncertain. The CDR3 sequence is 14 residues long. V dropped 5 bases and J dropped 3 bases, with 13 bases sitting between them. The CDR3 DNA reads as TGTGCCAGCAGTCCTCTGGGTGGGAAAGAGACCCAGTACTTC. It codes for CASSPLGGKETQYF.

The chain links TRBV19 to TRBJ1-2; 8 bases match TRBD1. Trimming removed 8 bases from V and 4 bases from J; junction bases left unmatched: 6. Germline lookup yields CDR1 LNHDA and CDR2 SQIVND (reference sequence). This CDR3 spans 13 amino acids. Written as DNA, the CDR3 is TGTGCCAGTTCTGACAGGGGAAGCTATGGCTACACCTTC. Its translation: CASSDRGSYGYTF. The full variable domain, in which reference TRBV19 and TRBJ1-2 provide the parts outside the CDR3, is DGGITQSPKYLFRKEGQNVTLSCEQNLNHDAMYWYRQDPGQGLRLIYYSQIVNDFQKGDIAEGYSVSREKKESFPLTVTSAQKNPTAFYLCASSDRGSYGYTFGSGTRLTVV.